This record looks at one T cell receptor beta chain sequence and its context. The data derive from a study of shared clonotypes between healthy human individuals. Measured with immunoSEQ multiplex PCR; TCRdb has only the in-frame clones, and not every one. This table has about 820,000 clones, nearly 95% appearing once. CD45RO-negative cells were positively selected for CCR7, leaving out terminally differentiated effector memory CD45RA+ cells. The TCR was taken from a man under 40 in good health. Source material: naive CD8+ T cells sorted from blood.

For the CDR3, the DNA is TGTGCCAGCAGGAAAGGATCCTATGGCTACACCTTC. It yields the protein CASRKGSYGYTF. The V call is TRBV9, the J call TRBJ1-2, with unresolved D. The CDR3 has 12 residues. Germline CDR1 is SGDLS and CDR2 is YYNGEE. V was pared by 5 bases and J by 4 bases, with 9 bases between.